A single T cell receptor beta chain is shown here with its context. Its antigen remains unidentified. All donors were Caucasian adults living in Nashville, Tennessee. CD4+ cell separation produced CD45RA+ naive and CD45RA-negative memory subsets. Every immunoSEQ plate was one replicate of a subset's evenly spread DNA. Some clones are missing from TCRdb's copy, which holds only in-frame ones; the method was immunoSEQ multiplex PCR. Here the sample spans about a million clones, roughly 77% being singletons. The data originate from a study of shared clonotypes between healthy human individuals. The study's findings and limits: Naive subsets tended to show greater estimated richness than memory subsets.

The CDR3 has 17 amino acids. The V gene's germline CDR1 is SEHNR and CDR2 FQNEAQ (reference sequence). Trimming pared 3 bases from V and 0 bases from J, leaving 15 bases between. The sequenced material came from memory CD4+ T cells from PBMCs. Sample subset: CD45RA-negative fraction. This receptor was obtained from a man between 18 and 35 years old in good health. Some clones in this sample may be carry-over from other donors' samples. J is TRBJ2-4 and V is TRBV7-9; a weak D match, TRBD2 (5 bases). CDR3 region: CASSFFGTGLAKNIQYF. Here the CDR3 DNA reads TGTGCCAGCAGCTTTTTCGGAACGGGGTTAGCCAAAAACATTCAGTACTTC.